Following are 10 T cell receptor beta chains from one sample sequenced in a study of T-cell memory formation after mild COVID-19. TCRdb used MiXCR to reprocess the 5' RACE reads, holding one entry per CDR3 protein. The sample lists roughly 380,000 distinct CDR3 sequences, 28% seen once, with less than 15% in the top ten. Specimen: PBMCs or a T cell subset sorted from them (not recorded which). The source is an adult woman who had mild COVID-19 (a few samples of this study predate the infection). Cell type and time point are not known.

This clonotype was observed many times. The CDR3 sequence is CASSPRGGTYNEQFF. The CDR3 region has the DNA TGTGCCAGCAGCCCTAGGGGGGGAACCTACAATGAGCAGTTCTTC. The chain employs TRBV7-9 and TRBJ2-1; D may be TRBD2 (7 bases). V was cut by 5 bases and J by 2 bases, with 13 bases left in between. The CDR3 is 15 residues long. The germline V gene encodes CDR1 SEHNR and CDR2 FQNEAQ (reference sequence).

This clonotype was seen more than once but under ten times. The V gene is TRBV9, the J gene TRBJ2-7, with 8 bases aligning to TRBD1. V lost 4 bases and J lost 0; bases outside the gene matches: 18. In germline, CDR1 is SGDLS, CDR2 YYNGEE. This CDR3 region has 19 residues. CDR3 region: CASSRETGADPFYSYEQYF. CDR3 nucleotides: TGTGCCAGCAGCCGAGAGACAGGGGCCGATCCTTTTTACTCCTACGAGCAGTACTTC.

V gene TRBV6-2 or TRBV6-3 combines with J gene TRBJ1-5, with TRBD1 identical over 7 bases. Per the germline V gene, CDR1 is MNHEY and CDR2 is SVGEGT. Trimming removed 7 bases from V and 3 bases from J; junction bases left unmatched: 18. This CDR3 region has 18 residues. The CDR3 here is CASTGDVFRDRYNQPQHF. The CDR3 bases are TGTGCCAGCACAGGAGACGTCTTCCGGGACAGATACAATCAGCCCCAGCATTTT.

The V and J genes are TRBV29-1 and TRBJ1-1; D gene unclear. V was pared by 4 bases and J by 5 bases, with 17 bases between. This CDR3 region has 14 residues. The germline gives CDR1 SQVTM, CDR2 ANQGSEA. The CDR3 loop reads CSVVTDLSGTEAFF. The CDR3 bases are TGCAGCGTTGTCACCGACCTGTCGGGAACTGAAGCTTTCTTT.

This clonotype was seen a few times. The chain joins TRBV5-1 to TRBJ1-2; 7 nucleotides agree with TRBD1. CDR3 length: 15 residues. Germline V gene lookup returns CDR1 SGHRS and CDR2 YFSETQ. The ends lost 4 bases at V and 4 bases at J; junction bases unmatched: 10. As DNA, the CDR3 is TGCGCCAGCAGCCTTCGACTCAGGGGGACCTATGGCTACACCTTC. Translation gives CASSLRLRGTYGYTF.

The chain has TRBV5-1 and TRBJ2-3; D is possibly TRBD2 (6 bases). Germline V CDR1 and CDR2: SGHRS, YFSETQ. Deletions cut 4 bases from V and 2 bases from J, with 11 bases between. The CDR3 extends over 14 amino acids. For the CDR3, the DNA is TGCGCCAGCAGCCTCCGGGAGTACACAGATACGCAGTATTTT. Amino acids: CASSLREYTDTQYF.

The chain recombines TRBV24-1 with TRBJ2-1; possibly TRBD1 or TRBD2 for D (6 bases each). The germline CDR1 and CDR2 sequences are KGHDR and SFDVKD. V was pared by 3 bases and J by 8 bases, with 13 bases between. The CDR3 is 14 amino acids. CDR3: CATSDIRGPDEQFF. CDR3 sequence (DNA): TGTGCCACCAGTGATATTCGGGGGCCGGATGAGCAGTTCTTC.

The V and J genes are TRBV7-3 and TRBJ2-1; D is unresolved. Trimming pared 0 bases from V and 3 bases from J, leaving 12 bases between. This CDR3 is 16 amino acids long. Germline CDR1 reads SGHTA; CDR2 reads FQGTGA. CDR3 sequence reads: CASSLTTEKLYNEQFF. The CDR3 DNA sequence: TGTGCCAGCAGCTTAACTACGGAAAAGCTCTACAATGAGCAGTTCTTC. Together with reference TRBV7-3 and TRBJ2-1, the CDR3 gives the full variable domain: GAGVSQTPSNKVTEKGKYVELRCDPISGHTALYWYRQSLGQGPEFLIYFQGTGAADDSGLPNDRFFAVRPEGSVSTLKIQRTERGDSAVYLCASSLTTEKLYNEQFFGPGTRLTVL.

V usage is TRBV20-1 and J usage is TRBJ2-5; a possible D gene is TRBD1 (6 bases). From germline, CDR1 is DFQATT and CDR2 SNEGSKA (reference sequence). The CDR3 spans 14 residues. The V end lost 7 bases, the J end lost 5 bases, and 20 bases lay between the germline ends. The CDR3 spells CSGEFRGKGETQYF. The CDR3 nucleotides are TGCAGTGGGGAATTTAGGGGGAAAGGGGAGACCCAGTACTTC.

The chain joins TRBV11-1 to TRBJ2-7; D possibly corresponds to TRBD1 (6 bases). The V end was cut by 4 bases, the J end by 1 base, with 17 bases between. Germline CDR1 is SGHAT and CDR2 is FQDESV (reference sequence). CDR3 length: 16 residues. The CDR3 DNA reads TGTGCCAGCAGCTACACCTCGGGACACGCTTCCTACGAGCAGTACTTC. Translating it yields CASSYTSGHASYEQYF. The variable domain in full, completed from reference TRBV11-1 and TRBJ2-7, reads EAEVAQSPRYKITEKSQAVAFWCDPISGHATLYWYRQILGQGPELLVQFQDESVVDDSQLPKDRFSAERLKGVDSTLKIQPAELGDSAMYLCASSYTSGHASYEQYFGPGTRLTVT.